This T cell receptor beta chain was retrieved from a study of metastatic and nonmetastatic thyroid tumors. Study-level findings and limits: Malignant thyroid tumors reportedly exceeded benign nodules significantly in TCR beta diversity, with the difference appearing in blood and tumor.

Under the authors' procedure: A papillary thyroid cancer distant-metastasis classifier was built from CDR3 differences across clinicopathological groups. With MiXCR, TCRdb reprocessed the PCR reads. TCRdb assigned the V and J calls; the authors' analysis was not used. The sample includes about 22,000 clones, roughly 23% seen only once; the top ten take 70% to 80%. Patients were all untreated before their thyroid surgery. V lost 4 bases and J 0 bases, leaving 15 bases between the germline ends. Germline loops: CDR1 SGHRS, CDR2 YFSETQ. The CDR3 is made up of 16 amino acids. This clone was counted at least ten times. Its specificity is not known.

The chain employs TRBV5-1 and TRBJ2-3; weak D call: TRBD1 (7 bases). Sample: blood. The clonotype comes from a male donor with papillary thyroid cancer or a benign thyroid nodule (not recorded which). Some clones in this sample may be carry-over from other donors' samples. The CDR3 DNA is TGCGCCAGCAGCCCGGGGGACAGCCACAGCACAGATACGCAGTATTTT. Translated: CASSPGDSHSTDTQYF.